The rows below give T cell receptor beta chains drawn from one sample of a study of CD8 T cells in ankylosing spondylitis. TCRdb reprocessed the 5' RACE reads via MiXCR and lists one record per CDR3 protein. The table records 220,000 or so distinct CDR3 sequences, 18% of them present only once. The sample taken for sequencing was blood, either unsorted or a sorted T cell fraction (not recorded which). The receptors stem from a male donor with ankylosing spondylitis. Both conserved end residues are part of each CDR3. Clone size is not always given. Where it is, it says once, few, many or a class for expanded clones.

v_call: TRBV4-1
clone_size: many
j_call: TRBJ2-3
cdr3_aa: CASSQEGALSTDTQYF

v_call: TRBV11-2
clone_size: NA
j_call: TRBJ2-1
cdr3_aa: CASSSLGDKYSNEQFF

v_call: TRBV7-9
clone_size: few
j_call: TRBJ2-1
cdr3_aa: CASSLFGTGGSMDEQFF

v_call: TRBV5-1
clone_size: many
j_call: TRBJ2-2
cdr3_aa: CASTGSQNTGELFF

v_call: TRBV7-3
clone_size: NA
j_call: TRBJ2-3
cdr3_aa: CASRRTGGGLDTQYF

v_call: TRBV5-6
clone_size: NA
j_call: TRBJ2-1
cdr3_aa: CASSPGLSSYNEQFF

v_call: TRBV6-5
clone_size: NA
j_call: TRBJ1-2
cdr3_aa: CASSYSPGGANYGYTF

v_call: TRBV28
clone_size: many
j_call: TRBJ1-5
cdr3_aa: CASSLRDVGPQHF

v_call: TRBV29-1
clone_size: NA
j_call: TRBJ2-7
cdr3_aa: CSVEDLGGYEQYF

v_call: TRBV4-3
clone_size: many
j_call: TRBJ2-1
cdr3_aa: CASSQDLGHSYNEQFF

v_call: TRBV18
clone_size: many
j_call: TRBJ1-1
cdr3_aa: CASSPQGDTEAFF

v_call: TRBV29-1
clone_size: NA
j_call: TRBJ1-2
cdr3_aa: CSALQPDYGYTF

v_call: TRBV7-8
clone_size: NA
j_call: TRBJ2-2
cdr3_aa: CASSFLGQANTGELFF

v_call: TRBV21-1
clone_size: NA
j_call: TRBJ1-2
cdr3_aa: CASSHKGGHFYGYTF

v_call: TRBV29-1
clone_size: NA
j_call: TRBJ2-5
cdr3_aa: CSVVGVEETQYF

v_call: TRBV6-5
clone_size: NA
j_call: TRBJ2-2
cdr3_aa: CASSYLTGAGELFF

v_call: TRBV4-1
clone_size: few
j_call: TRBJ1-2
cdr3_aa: CASSQGVLANYGYTF

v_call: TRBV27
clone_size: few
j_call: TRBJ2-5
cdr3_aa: CASSLILGGGRETQYF

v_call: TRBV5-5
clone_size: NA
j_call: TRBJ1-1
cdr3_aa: CASTSWGMNTEAFF

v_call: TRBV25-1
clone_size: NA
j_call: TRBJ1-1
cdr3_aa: CASSDDGGGPFEAFF

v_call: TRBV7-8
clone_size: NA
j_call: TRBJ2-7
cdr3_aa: CASSLGQSPAYEQYF

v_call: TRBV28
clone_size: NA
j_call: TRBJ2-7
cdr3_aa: CASSQPTGYEQYF

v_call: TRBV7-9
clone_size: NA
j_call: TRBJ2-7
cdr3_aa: CASSLVDSPDYEQYF

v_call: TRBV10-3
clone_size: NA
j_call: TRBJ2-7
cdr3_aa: CAISDLAGAYEQYF

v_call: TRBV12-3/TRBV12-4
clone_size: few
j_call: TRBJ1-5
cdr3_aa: CASSLEGVAQHF

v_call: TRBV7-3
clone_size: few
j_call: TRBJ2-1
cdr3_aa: CASDPPWLAGGSSYNEQFF

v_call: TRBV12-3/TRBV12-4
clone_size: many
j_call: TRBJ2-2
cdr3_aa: CASSRFPVGGGFTGELFF

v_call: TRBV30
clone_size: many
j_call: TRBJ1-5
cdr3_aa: CAWSASGDWNQPQHF

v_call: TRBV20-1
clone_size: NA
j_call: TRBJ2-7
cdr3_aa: CSARDLTGSGAPYEQYF

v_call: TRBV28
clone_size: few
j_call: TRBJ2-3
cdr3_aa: CASSLLAGDTDTQYF

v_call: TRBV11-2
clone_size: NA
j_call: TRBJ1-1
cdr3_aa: CASSLRVGITEAFF

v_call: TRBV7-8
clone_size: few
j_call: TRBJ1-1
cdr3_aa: CASSGEEATEAFF

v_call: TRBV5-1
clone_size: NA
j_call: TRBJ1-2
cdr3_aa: CASSLGGPLDPYGYTF

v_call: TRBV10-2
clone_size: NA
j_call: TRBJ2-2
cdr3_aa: CASSDGLAGVIGELFF